Below, one T cell receptor (beta chain) is given with its context. These data come from a study of cytomegalovirus exposure and HLA in healthy donors. The CDR3 is 15 amino acids. Germline V gene data show CDR1 as SGHRS and CDR2 as YFSETQ. Trimming shortened V by 1 base and J by 1 base, and 8 bases separated the two germline ends. Some clones are missing from TCRdb's copy, which holds only in-frame ones; the method was immunoSEQ multiplex PCR. The table shows about 160,000 clones, with 75% to 90% occurring only once. The V call is TRBV5-1, the J call TRBJ2-2; D remains unclear. What was sequenced was PBMCs. The origin of this receptor is a young woman in good health and CMV-seronegative. The CDR3 is CASSLTTGNTGELFF. The CDR3, as DNA: TGCGCCAGCAGCTTGACTACGGGGAACACCGGGGAGCTGTTTTTT.